This TCR beta chain came from a study of T-cell memory formation after mild COVID-19. Study overall: Largely, the TCR clusters proved donor specific.

Germline-derived CDR1 and CDR2 are LGHDT and YNNKEL (reference sequence). V was pared by 4 bases and J by 9 bases, with 15 bases of the junction left unmatched. This CDR3 region has 16 residues. TCRdb processed the 5' RACE reads anew with MiXCR; each CDR3 protein has one entry. The sample has around 150,000 distinct CDR3 sequences, about 15% seen once. The chain recombines TRBV3-1 with TRBJ2-1; TRBD2 agrees at 7 bases. This clonotype was obtained from an adult woman who had mild COVID-19 (a few samples of this study predate the infection). Cell type and time point are not known. The specimen sequenced was PBMCs or a T cell subset sorted from them (not recorded which). The CDR3 sequence is CASSPRAWGLMGEQFF. Written as DNA, the CDR3 is TGTGCCAGCAGCCCGAGAGCATGGGGACTAATGGGTGAGCAGTTCTTC.